This T cell receptor (beta chain) originates from a study of T cell clones after liver transplantation. Overall study context: Samples came from ITN030ST, which attempted immunosuppression withdrawal within 2 years of liver transplantation. TCRbeta sequencing after a pre-transplant mixed lymphocyte reaction identified graft-donor-reactive clones, later tracked in post-transplant blood. Tolerance: complete withdrawal held at least one year, liver enzymes staying within twice normal. General observations from the study: Graft donor-reactive T cells may have migrated into the graft rather than being deleted.

Germline CDR1 and CDR2: LNHDA and SQIVND (reference sequence). The CDR3 extends over 13 amino acids. Trimming left V 2 bases short and J 7 bases short, with 8 bases between. In the case of this clone: No antigen is known for it.

The repertoire was sequenced with immunoSEQ multiplex PCR; TCRdb's copy has only in-frame clones and lacks some. The sample yields about 120,000 clones, 90% seen once. The V and J genes are TRBV19 and TRBJ1-4; D gene ambiguous. Material: CD4+ T cells from blood, obtained 12 months after liver transplant. This clonotype was obtained from a human patient who received a liver transplant. Part of the T cell pool may stem from the graft donor. This CDR3 is CASSIPLGEKLFF. The CDR3 bases are TGTGCCAGTAGTATACCTCTCGGTGAAAAACTGTTTTTT.